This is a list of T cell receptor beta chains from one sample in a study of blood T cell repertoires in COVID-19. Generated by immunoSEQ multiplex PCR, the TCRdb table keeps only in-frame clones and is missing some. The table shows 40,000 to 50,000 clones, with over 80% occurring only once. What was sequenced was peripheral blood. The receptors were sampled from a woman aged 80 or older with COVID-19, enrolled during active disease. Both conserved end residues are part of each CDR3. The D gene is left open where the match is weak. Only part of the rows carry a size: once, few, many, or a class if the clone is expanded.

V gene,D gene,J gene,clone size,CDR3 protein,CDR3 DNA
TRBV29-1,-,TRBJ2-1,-,CSGGGGRGLGYNEQFF,TGCAGCGGTGGCGGGGGCAGGGGATTGGGATACAATGAGCAGTTCTTC
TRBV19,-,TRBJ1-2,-,CASSIGGARGYTF,TGTGCCAGTAGTATTGGGGGGGCGCGTGGCTACACCTTC
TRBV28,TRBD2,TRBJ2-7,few,CASRPGTSGRREQYF,TGTGCCAGCAGACCCGGGACTAGCGGGAGGCGCGAGCAGTACTTC
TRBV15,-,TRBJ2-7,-,CATSRARTVSLYEQYF,TGTGCCACCAGCAGAGCGCGCACAGTGAGTCTCTACGAGCAGTACTTC
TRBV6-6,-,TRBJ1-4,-,CASSYRGSNEKLFF,TGTGCCAGCAGTTATAGAGGGTCTAATGAAAAACTGTTTTTT
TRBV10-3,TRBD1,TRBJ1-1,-,CAIRGTGQETEAFF,TGTGCCATCAGGGGGACAGGGCAGGAGACTGAAGCTTTCTTT
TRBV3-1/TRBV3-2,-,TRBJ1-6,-,CASSQGFYRAVSPLHF,TGTGCCAGCAGCCAAGGTTTTTATCGTGCAGTTTCACCCCTCCACTTT
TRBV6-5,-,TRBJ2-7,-,CASRRSGSYEQYF,TGTGCCAGCAGGAGGAGCGGCTCCTACGAGCAGTACTTC
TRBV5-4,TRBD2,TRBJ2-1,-,CASSRLTSGGNEQFF,TGTGCCAGCAGCCGTCTCACTAGCGGGGGGAATGAGCAGTTCTTC
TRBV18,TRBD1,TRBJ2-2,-,CASSYRQGGNTGELFF,TGTGCCAGCTCGTACCGACAGGGGGGGAACACCGGGGAGCTGTTTTTT
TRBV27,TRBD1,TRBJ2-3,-,CASRWTGGTDTQYF,TGTGCCAGCAGGTGGACAGGGGGCACAGATACGCAGTATTTT
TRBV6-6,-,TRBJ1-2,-,CASSRQPNYGYTF,TGTGCCAGCAGTAGACAGCCTAACTATGGCTACACCTTC
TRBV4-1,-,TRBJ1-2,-,CASSLAPRGGYTF,TGCGCCAGCAGCCTAGCCCCTCGCGGGGGCTACACCTTC
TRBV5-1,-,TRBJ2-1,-,CASSPIASPNEQFF,TGCGCCAGCAGCCCGATAGCATCCCCCAATGAGCAGTTCTTC
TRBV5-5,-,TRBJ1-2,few,CASSLVVKSLARPGYTF,TGTGCCAGCAGCTTGGTAGTGAAGTCCCTGGCCAGGCCCGGCTACACCTTC
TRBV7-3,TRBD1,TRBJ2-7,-,CASSSFGQGGEQYF,TGTGCCAGCAGCTCGTTCGGACAGGGCGGGGAGCAGTACTTC
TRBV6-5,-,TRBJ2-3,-,CASSFPGADTQYF,TGTGCCAGCAGTTTCCCGGGGGCAGATACGCAGTATTTT